This T cell receptor (beta chain) emerged from a study of cytomegalovirus exposure and HLA in healthy donors. Regarding the study as a whole: In a later analysis, specific HLA alleles were associated with over 15,000 TCR beta sequences at a 0.05 false discovery rate.

The CDR3 is made up of 14 amino acids. Trimming removed 4 bases from V and 7 bases from J, with 15 bases in between. CDR1 SGHRS and CDR2 YFSETQ come from the germline V gene. On this clone itself: Its antigen is not identified.

The PCR was carried out with 60 Vbeta primers and 13 Jbeta primers. Sequencing used immunoSEQ multiplex PCR; TCRdb keeps in-frame clones, though not all of them. The sample includes some 130,000 clones, under 85% of them seen just once. The TCR sequence derives from a man between 18 and 35 years old in good health and CMV-seronegative. The chain employs TRBV5-1 and TRBJ2-1; TRBD2 might be the D (6 bases). The material sequenced was PBMCs. The CDR3 DNA follows: TGCGCCAGCAGCATCGCCGGGACTCCAAATGAGCAGTTCTTC. Protein product: CASSIAGTPNEQFF.